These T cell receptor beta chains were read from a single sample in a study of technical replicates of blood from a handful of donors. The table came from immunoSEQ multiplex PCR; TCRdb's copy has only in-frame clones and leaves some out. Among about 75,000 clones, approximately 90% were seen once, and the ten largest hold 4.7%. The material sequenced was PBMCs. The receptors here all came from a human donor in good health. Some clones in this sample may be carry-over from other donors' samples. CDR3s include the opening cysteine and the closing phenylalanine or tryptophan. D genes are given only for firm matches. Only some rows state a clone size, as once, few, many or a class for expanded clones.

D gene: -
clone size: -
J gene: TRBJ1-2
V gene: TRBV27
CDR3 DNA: TGTGCCGCAAGGAGGGACTACCTCGGCAAATACACCTTC
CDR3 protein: CAARRDYLGKYTF

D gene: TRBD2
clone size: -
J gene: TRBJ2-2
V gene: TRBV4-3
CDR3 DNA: TGCGCCAGCAGCCAGTTCGGCGGGGGGCTGAACACCGGGGAGCTGTTTTTT
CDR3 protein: CASSQFGGGLNTGELFF

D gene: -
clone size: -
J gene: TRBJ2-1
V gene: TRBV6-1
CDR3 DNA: TGTGCCAGCAGTGAAGCGTTCAGGGACATAAACAATGAGCAGTTCTTC
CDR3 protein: CASSEAFRDINNEQFF

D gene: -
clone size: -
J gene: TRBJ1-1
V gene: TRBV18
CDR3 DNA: TGTGCCAGCTCACCCGATTCTCCAGGGGTTTGGACTGAAGCTTTCTTT
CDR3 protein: CASSPDSPGVWTEAFF

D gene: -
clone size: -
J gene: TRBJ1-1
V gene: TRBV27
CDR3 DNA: TGTGCCAGCTGGGGTCCTGGGGGGAGTGAAGCTTTCTTT
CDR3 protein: CASWGPGGSEAFF

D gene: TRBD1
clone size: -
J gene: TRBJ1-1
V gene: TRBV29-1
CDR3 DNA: TGCAGCGTTGAAGATAGACAGGGAGAGGGTGTTGAAGCTTTCTTT
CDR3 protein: CSVEDRQGEGVEAFF

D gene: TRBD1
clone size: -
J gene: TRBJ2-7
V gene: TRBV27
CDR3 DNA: TGTGCCAGCAGTTCAAACCCATACCGGGACAGATCATACGAGCAGTACTTC
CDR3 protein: CASSSNPYRDRSYEQYF

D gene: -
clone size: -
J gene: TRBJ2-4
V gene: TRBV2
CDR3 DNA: TGTGCCAGCAGTGCCGGCCAAACGACGGGCATTCAGTACTTC
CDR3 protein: CASSAGQTTGIQYF

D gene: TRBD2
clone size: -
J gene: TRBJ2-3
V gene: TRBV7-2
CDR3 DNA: TGTGCCAGCAGCTCGAAGACTAGCGGGCGCACAGATACGCAGTATTTT
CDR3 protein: CASSSKTSGRTDTQYF

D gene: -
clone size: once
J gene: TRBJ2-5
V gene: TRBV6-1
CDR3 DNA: TGTGCCAGCAGTGCAGTGACTAGTGTAGAGACCCAGTACTTC
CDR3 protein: CASSAVTSVETQYF

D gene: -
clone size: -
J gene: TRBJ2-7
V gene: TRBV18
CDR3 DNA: TGTGCCAGCTCACCATTGTCGACAGACGGCGAGCAGTACTTC
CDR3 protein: CASSPLSTDGEQYF

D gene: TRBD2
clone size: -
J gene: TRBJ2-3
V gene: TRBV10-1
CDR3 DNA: TGCGCCAGCACCTACCTCCTCCCTAGCGGAGGCACAGATACGCAGTATTTT
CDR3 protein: CASTYLLPSGGTDTQYF

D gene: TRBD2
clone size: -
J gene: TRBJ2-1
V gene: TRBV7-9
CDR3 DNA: TGTGCCAGCAGCTTGTTGAGGAGCGGGGCCTACAATGAGCAGTTCTTC
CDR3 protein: CASSLLRSGAYNEQFF

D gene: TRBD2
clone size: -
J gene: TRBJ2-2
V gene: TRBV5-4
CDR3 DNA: TGTGCCAGCAGCTCCCCCCAGACTAGCGGGTACACCGGGGAGCTGTTTTTT
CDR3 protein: CASSSPQTSGYTGELFF

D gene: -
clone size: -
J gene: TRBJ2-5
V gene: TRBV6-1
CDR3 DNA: TGTGCCAGCAGTGACCGAATTAGAGGGGAGACCCAGTACTTC
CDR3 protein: CASSDRIRGETQYF

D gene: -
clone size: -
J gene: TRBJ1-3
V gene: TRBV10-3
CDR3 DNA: TGTGCCATCAGTGAGTGGAGCTCTGGAAACACCATATATTTT
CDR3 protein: CAISEWSSGNTIYF

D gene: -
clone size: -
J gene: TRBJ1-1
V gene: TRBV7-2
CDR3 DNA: TGTGCCAGCAAAAGGGGACAAAAGAACACTGAAGCTTTCTTT
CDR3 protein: CASKRGQKNTEAFF

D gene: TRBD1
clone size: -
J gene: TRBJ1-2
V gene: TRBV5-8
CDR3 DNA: TGTGCCAGCAGCCCTGGACAGGGAGCCAACTATGGCTACACCTTC
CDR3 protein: CASSPGQGANYGYTF

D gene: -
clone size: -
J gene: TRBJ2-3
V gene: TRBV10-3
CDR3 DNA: TGTGCCATCAAAAGCGGCACAGATACGCAGTATTTT
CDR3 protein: CAIKSGTDTQYF

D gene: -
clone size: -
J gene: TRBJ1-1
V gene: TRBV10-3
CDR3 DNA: TGTGCCATCAGTGAGAGGCGGGGTGACACTGAAGCTTTCTTT
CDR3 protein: CAISERRGDTEAFF

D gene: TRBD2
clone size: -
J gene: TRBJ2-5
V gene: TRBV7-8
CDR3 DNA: TGTGCCAGCAGCTTAGTCGGGGGGGGACTAGCGGGCCTAGAAGAGACCCAGTACTTC
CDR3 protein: CASSLVGGGLAGLEETQYF

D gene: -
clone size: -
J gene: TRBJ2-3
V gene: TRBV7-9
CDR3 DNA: TGTGCCAGCAGCCGGGCCGGGACTGAGTACACAGATACGCAGTATTTT
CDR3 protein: CASSRAGTEYTDTQYF

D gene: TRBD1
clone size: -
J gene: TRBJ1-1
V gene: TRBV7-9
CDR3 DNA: TGTGCCAGCAGCCCCCATCCCGGGACAGGGATGAACACTGAAGCTTTCTTT
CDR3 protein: CASSPHPGTGMNTEAFF

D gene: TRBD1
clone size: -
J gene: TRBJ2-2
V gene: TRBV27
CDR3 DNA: TGTGCCAGCAGTTTATACGGACAGGGGGCGAACACCGGGGAGCTGTTTTTT
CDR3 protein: CASSLYGQGANTGELFF

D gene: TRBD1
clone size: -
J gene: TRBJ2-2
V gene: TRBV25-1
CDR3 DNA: TGTGCCAGCACCCGGGACAGCTCGAACACCGGGGAGCTGTTTTTT
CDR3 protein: CASTRDSSNTGELFF

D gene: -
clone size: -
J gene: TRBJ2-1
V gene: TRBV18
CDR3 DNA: TGTGCCAGCTCGGCGTACCTAGACAATGAGCAGTTCTTC
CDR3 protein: CASSAYLDNEQFF

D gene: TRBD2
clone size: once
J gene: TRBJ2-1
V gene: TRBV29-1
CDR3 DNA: TGCAGCGGGGGAGACTTACTAGCGGGAGGTGGCAATGAGCAGTTCTTC
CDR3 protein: CSGGDLLAGGGNEQFF

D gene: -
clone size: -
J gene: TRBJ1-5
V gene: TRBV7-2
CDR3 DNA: TGTGCCAGCAGCCTCCTGACCGCGGAGCCCCAGCATTTT
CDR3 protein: CASSLLTAEPQHF

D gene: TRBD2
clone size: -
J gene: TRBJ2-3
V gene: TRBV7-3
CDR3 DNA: TGTGCCAGCAGCTTAATTGGTGGACTAGCGGGAAGCACAGATACGCAGTATTTT
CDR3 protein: CASSLIGGLAGSTDTQYF

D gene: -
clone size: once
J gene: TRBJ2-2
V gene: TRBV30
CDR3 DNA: TGTGCCTGGAGCGACACAGGGTCTCACACCGGGGAGCTGTTTTTT
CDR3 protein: CAWSDTGSHTGELFF

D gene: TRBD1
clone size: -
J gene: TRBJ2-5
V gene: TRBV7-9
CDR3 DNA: TGTGCCAGCAGCCGACAGACAGGGGCGGGAGAGACCCAGTACTTC
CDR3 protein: CASSRQTGAGETQYF

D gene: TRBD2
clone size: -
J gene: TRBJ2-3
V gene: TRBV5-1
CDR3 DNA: TGCGCCAGCAGCTTTGGCGGGGGGGCTGCAGATACGCAGTATTTT
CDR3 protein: CASSFGGGAADTQYF

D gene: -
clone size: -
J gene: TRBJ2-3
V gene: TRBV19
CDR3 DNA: TGTGCCAGTAGTATACGGAGGACGGGAGATACGCAGTATTTT
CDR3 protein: CASSIRRTGDTQYF

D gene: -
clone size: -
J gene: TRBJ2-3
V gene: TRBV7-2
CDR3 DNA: TGTGCCAGCAGCTTTCGAGACACAGATACGCAGTATTTT
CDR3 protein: CASSFRDTDTQYF

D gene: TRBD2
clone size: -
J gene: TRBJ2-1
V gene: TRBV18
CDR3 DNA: TGTGCCAGCTCACCGTTGCTAGCGGGGGGGCAAAACAATGAGCAGTTCTTC
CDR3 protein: CASSPLLAGGQNNEQFF

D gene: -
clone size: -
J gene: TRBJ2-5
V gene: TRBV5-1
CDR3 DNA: TGCGCCAGCAGCTTGGCCCTAGGACAGATACAAGAGACCCAGTACTTC
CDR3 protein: CASSLALGQIQETQYF

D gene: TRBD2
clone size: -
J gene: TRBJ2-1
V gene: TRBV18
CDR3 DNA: TGTGCCAGCTCACCGGAAGCGGGACTAAGTGAGCAGTTCTTC
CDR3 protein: CASSPEAGLSEQFF

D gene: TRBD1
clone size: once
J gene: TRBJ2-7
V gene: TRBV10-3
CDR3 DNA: TGTGCCATCAGTGTAAACAGGGGGAATTACTACGAGCAGTACTTC
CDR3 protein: CAISVNRGNYYEQYF

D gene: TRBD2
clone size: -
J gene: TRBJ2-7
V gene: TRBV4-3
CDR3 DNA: TGCGCCAGCAGCCAAGCGCTAGCGGGAGGGTTCTCCTCCTACGAGCAGTACTTC
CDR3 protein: CASSQALAGGFSSYEQYF

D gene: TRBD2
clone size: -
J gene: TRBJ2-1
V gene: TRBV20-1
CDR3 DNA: TGCAGTGCCGGGGGGAACAATGAGCAGTTCTTC
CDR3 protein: CSAGGNNEQFF

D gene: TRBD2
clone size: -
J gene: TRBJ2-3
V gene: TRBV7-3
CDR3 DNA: TGTGCCAGCAGCTTAGGCGGGGGTTACACAGATACGCAGTATTTT
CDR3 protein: CASSLGGGYTDTQYF

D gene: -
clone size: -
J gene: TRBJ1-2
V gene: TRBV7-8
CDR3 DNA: TGTGCCAGCAGCTTATTACGGACAGACAAAGGCTACACCTTC
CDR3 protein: CASSLLRTDKGYTF